One and the same sample provided the 9 T cell receptor beta chains below, sequenced in a study of cytomegalovirus exposure and HLA in healthy donors. A multiplex PCR was run with 60 Vbeta primers and 13 Jbeta primers. Only in-frame clones appear in the TCRdb table, and some are missing; sequencing was by immunoSEQ multiplex PCR. This table holds some 150,000 clones, approximately 69% found once. What was sequenced was PBMCs. The receptors were gathered from a man aged 30 to 45 in good health and CMV-seronegative.

V gene TRBV5-6 combines with J gene TRBJ2-1; 12 nucleotides align to TRBD1. Unmatched junction bases numbered 5, after V lost 3 bases and J lost 7 bases. The V gene's germline CDR1 is SGHDT and CDR2 YYEEEE. The CDR3 spans 15 residues. CDR3 amino acids: CASSSGQGATNEQFF. The CDR3 DNA follows: TGTGCCAGCAGCTCGGGACAGGGGGCTACAAATGAGCAGTTCTTC.

The chain links TRBV2 to TRBJ1-4, with TRBD1 matching over 8 bases. The CDR3 has 14 amino acids. Trimming removed 4 bases from V and 4 bases from J; junction bases left unmatched: 2. CDR1 and CDR2 from the germline V gene are SNHLY and FYNNEI. The CDR3 region has the DNA TGTGCCAGCAGTGGACAGGGGAGTAATGAAAAACTGTTTTTT. This encodes CASSGQGSNEKLFF.

This chain links TRBV4-2 with TRBJ2-1; D uncertain. V gave up 0 bases and J gave up 8 bases, with 8 bases separating them. The CDR3 is 13 amino acids. The germline gives CDR1 LGHNA, CDR2 YNFKEQ. The CDR3 nucleotides read TGTGCCAGCAGCCAAGATCCCTCTTATGAGCAGTTCTTC. As protein: CASSQDPSYEQFF.

This chain connects TRBV15 to TRBJ1-4; possibly TRBD1 for D (6 bases). CDR1 and CDR2 from the germline V gene are LNHNV and YYDKDF (reference sequence). The CDR3 is 16 amino acids. Trimming took off 2 bases at V and 5 bases at J, with 15 bases between the two ends. The DNA of the CDR3 is TGTGCCACCAGCAGAAACCCTCCGGGACAAAATGAAAAACTGTTTTTT. Amino acids: CATSRNPPGQNEKLFF. The full variable domain, in which reference TRBV15 and TRBJ1-4 provide the parts outside the CDR3, is DAMVIQNPRYQVTQFGKPVTLSCSQTLNHNVMYWYQQKSSQAPKLLFHYYDKDFNNEADTPDNFQSRRPNTSFCFLDIRSPGLGDTAMYLCATSRNPPGQNEKLFFGSGTQLSVL.

The V and J genes are TRBV11-2 and TRBJ2-1, with 8 bases lining up with TRBD2. This CDR3 contains 16 residues. Germline loops: CDR1 SGHAT, CDR2 FQNNGV. After removal of 0 bases from V and 7 bases from J, the junction contained 8 bases not matched to a gene. The CDR3 coding sequence is TGTGCCAGCAGCTTAGAATGGTCGGGGGGGCTTAATGAGCAGTTCTTC. This sequence encodes CASSLEWSGGLNEQFF.

The chain has TRBV28 and TRBJ1-4; 10 bases line up with TRBD1. Germline CDR1 reads MDHEN; CDR2 reads SYDVKM. The length of the CDR3 is 15 residues. With 4 bases clipped from V and 8 bases from J, the junction kept 7 bases outside the gene matches. The CDR3 nucleotides read TGTGCCAGCAGTTCGCCCGGGACAGGGGCCGAAAAACTGTTTTTT. Amino acids: CASSSPGTGAEKLFF.

V usage is TRBV27 and J usage is TRBJ2-1, with 10 bases lining up with TRBD1. CDR3 length: 15 residues. After removal of 9 bases from V and 2 bases from J, the junction contained 7 bases not matched to a gene. CDR1 is MNHEY and CDR2 is SMNVEV in the germline V gene (reference sequence). CDR3 loop: CARTGTGVPYNEQFF. DNA for the CDR3: TGTGCCAGAACCGGGACAGGGGTCCCCTACAATGAGCAGTTCTTC.

The chain employs TRBV7-9 and TRBJ2-7, with D maybe TRBD1 (6 bases). V lost 4 bases, J lost 0 bases, and 16 bases lay in between. Germline-derived CDR1 and CDR2 are SEHNR and FQNEAQ (reference sequence). CDR3 length: 16 residues. As DNA, the CDR3 is TGTGCCAGCAGCTCCCCCGGACAGTTCAGCTCCTACGAGCAGTACTTC. Protein product: CASSSPGQFSSYEQYF.

The chain employs TRBV18 and TRBJ2-7; 9 nucleotides agree with TRBD1. V dropped 0 bases and J dropped 4; count of bases not matched to a gene: 4. Germline-derived CDR1 and CDR2 are KGHSH and LQKENI. This CDR3 contains 15 residues. The CDR3 nucleotides are TGTGCCAGCTCACCACCCGGGACAGGGAGATACGAGCAGTACTTC. It encodes CASSPPGTGRYEQYF. Using reference TRBV18 and TRBJ2-7 for the parts outside the CDR3, the full variable domain is NAGVMQNPRHLVRRRGQEARLRCSPMKGHSHVYWYRQLPEEGLKFMVYLQKENIIDESGMPKERFSAEFPKEGPSILRIQQVVRGDSAAYFCASSPPGTGRYEQYFGPGTRLTVT.